Below are 6 T cell receptor beta chains sequenced from a single sample in a study of T cell repertoires in cytomegalovirus infection. TCRdb redid the calling of the reads with MiXCR, one entry per CDR3 protein. The data hold 560,000 or so distinct CDR3 sequences, with approximately 15% observed a single time. The sample taken for sequencing was CD8+ T cells from PBMCs. The receptors originated from a human donor in good health (CMV status not recorded). Some clones in this sample may be carry-over from other donors' samples.

The CDR3 loop reads CSVDPGQDPEAFF. The CDR3 coding sequence is TGCAGCGTTGATCCGGGACAGGACCCTGAAGCTTTCTTT. The chain recombines TRBV29-1 with TRBJ1-1, with 8 bases lining up with TRBD1. Trimming cost V 3 bases and J 6 bases; bases outside gene matches: 6. The CDR3 sequence is 13 residues long. Germline CDR1 is SQVTM and CDR2 is ANQGSEA.

In its sample, this clonotype was seen many times. CDR3 in amino acids: CASSPLGGSNQPQHF. Here the CDR3 DNA reads TGTGCCAGCAGCCCGCTCGGGGGAAGCAATCAGCCCCAGCATTTT. The V gene is TRBV7-2, the J gene TRBJ1-5; the D gene is possibly TRBD1 (5 bases). The length of the CDR3 is 15 residues. CDR1 is SGHTA and CDR2 is FQGNSA in the germline V gene. Trimming pared 5 bases from V and 1 base from J, leaving 12 bases between.

The CDR3 DNA reads TGTGCCAGCAGCGCGACAGGGGGGGACACTGAAGCTTTCTTT. This translates into CASSATGGDTEAFF. The chain joins TRBV9 to TRBJ1-1; 9 bases are shared with TRBD1. J gave up 3 bases and V 3 bases, and 3 bases lay outside the gene matches. Germline V gene data show CDR1 as SGDLS and CDR2 as YYNGEE. The CDR3 extends over 14 amino acids.

The table lists this clonotype with many counts. The chain has TRBV6-6 and TRBJ2-1, with TRBD1 as a possible D gene (5 bases). V was clipped by 4 bases and J by 5 bases, with 12 bases between them. The CDR3 covers 14 residues. Germline CDR1 reads MNHNY; CDR2 reads SVGAGI (reference sequence). CDR3 protein: CASSLLDTNNEQFF. CDR3 in DNA: TGTGCCAGCAGTTTATTGGACACCAACAATGAGCAGTTCTTC.

The table lists this clonotype with many counts. V usage is TRBV12-3 or TRBV12-4 and J usage is TRBJ2-5, with D possibly matching TRBD1 (6 bases). CDR3 length: 16 residues. V lost 1 base and J 5 bases, leaving 17 bases between the germline ends. The CDR3 sequence: CASSLVVTGPMETQYF. CDR3 bases: TGTGCCAGCAGTTTAGTAGTTACAGGGCCTATGGAGACCCAGTACTTC.

This clonotype has ten or more counts. The V and J genes are TRBV12-3 or TRBV12-4 and TRBJ2-7; possibly TRBD1 for D (6 bases). This CDR3 is 16 amino acids long. Deletions cut 10 bases from V and 3 bases from J, with 25 bases between. The CDR3 loop is CATTPKTGLLNYEQYF. For the CDR3, the DNA is TGTGCCACCACTCCGAAGACAGGCCTACTCAACTACGAGCAGTACTTC.